This T cell receptor beta chain was observed in a study of regulatory T cells in long-lasting Graves disease. Study-level results: There was favoring of TRBV28, TRBJ1-2 and TRBJ2-5 in persistent disease. Comparison showed that persistent patients shared more public clonotypes (about 2,600) than new patients (roughly 1,000). Persistent-disease Graves' patients showed less TCR diversity than new cases.

In the case of this clonotype: Antigen: not known.

Trimming shortened V by 3 bases and J by 4 bases, and 25 bases separated the two germline ends. Germline V gene lookup returns CDR1 SGDLS and CDR2 YYNGEE. This CDR3 spans 18 amino acids. Sample time point: newly diagnosed GD, antithyroid drugs for less than 3 months. Preparation of the TCR library used RNA extracted from PBMCs. Assembly of TCR beta libraries relied on iRepertoire HTBI primers together with Arm-PCR of CDR3 regions. MiXCR was run by TCRdb on the multiplex PCR reads, yielding one entry per CDR3 protein. Of about 560,000 distinct CDR3 sequences in the sample, about 16% were seen once. A further study also used this sample, focusing on T cells in Graves' hyperthyroidism and ophthalmopathy.

Sequencing was performed on peripheral blood mononuclear cells (PBMCs), taken at new diagnosis, from a patient treated with antithyroid drugs. The chain links TRBV9 to TRBJ1-2; D remains ambiguous. The receptor was derived from a man aged 18 to 35 with Graves disease. Here the CDR3 DNA reads TGTGCCAGCAGCGGTGGCGGGATGAATGCAGGACTACTCTATGGCTACACCTTC. Translated, it gives CASSGGGMNAGLLYGYTF.